These 8 T cell receptor beta chains came from one sample sequenced in a study of control samples from healthy donors and cancer patients. Using immunoSEQ multiplex PCR, the repertoire was profiled, and TCRdb retains in-frame clones only, with some absent. There are tens of thousands of clones in the sample; about 88% occur only once, and roughly a tenth lies in the top ten. Source material: PBMCs. Receptors originate from a woman aged 45-65 years with colorectal cancer.

V is TRBV19 and J is TRBJ1-5; a possible D gene is TRBD1 (6 bases). This CDR3 region has 13 residues. The V end was cut by 7 bases, the J end by 5 bases, with 12 bases between. CDR1 is LNHDA and CDR2 is SQIVND in the germline V gene (reference sequence). CDR3 region: CASTQQGHQPQHF. In DNA, the CDR3 is TGTGCCAGTACCCAACAGGGACATCAGCCCCAGCATTTT.

V is TRBV7-6 and J is TRBJ2-2; TRBD1 matches at 12 bases. V lost 5 bases, J lost 6 bases, and 7 bases stayed unmatched. CDR3 size: 16 residues. Germline V gene sequence: CDR1 SGHVS, CDR2 FNYEAQ. The CDR3 reads CASSTPGQGAPGELFF. The CDR3 region has the DNA TGTGCCAGCAGCACCCCGGGACAGGGGGCCCCCGGGGAGCTGTTTTTT. Drawing the rest from reference TRBV7-6 and TRBJ2-2, the complete variable domain is GAGVSQSPRYKVTKRGQDVALRCDPISGHVSLYWYRQALGQGPEFLTYFNYEAQQDKSGLPNDRFSAERPEGSISTLTIQRTEQRDSAMYRCASSTPGQGAPGELFFGEGSRLTVL.

CDR3 DNA: TGCGCCAGCAGCTCCGGGGCAGATCACACCGGGGAGCTGTTTTTT. Translating gives CASSSGADHTGELFF. This chain connects TRBV4-3 to TRBJ2-2; D is perhaps TRBD1 or TRBD2 (5 bases each). The V and J ends lost 5 bases and 3 bases respectively, with 13 bases between them. The V gene's germline CDR1 is LGHNA and CDR2 YSLEER. The CDR3 is 15 residues long.

This rearrangement joins TRBV28 to TRBJ1-2; 9 nucleotides align to TRBD1. Germline V lookup: CDR1 MDHEN, CDR2 SYDVKM. V dropped 9 bases and J dropped 7; count of bases not matched to a gene: 3. There are 11 residues in the CDR3. The CDR3 protein is CASGTGIGYTF. DNA of the CDR3: TGTGCCAGTGGGACAGGGATTGGCTACACCTTC.

The chain joins TRBV5-1 to TRBJ1-5; D remains unclear. V was cut by 4 bases and J by 3 bases, with 11 bases left in between. The germline CDR1 and CDR2 sequences are SGHRS and YFSETQ. CDR3 length: 14 residues. CDR3 in amino acids: CASSPGEINQPQHF. The CDR3 nucleotides are TGCGCCAGCAGCCCTGGGGAGATCAATCAGCCCCAGCATTTT.

The rearrangement uses TRBV10-3 and TRBJ1-1; unclear D gene. Germline V gives CDR1 ENHRY, CDR2 SYGVKD. Deletions cut 7 bases from V and 1 base from J, with 13 bases between. The CDR3 extends over 14 amino acids. CDR3 nucleotide sequence: TGTGCCATCAAGGCTGGGGTACCGAACACTGAAGCTTTCTTT. Translated: CAIKAGVPNTEAFF.

The chain has TRBV5-1 and TRBJ2-5; 13 bases match TRBD2. Germline assignment: CDR1 SGHRS and CDR2 YFSETQ. V lost 4 bases to trimming and J lost 5 bases; unmatched junction nucleotides: 8. The length of the CDR3 is 16 residues. This CDR3 reads CASSLGTSGAHETQYF. The CDR3 nucleotides are TGCGCCAGCAGCCTTGGGACTAGCGGGGCGCACGAGACCCAGTACTTC.

V usage is TRBV18 and J usage is TRBJ2-7; TRBD1 matches 11 bases. The CDR3 runs 14 residues. The V gene end was trimmed by 5 bases and the J gene end by 4 bases; junction bases not matched to a gene: 4. CDR1 and CDR2 (germline): KGHSH, LQKENI. CDR3 nucleotide sequence: TGTGCCAGCTCATTAGGGACAGGGGGTTACGAGCAGTACGTC. Translating gives CASSLGTGGYEQYV.